This T cell receptor (beta chain) was recorded in a study of shared clonotypes between healthy human individuals. Study-level results: Memory subsets generally showed lower estimated richness than naive subsets. Non-shared clonotypes had lower generation probabilities than those shared by all four donors.

On this clone: Antigen: not known.

This CDR3 is 13 amino acids long. V lost 3 bases, J lost 5 bases, and 10 bases lay in between. Germline V lookup: CDR1 SGHTA, CDR2 FQGTGA. The deep-level immunoSEQ assay was used. Each subset's genomic DNA was shared equally among a number of immunoSEQ plates. Assay used: immunoSEQ multiplex PCR; TCRdb lists only in-frame clones, some missing. The table includes roughly 1,500,000 clones, 95% to 99% detected once. The V call is TRBV7-3, the J call TRBJ2-5; the D gene is possibly TRBD2 (5 bases). Sequenced input: naive CD4+ T cells sorted from blood. The subset was: CD45RA+ positively selected. The sequence came from a man aged 25 to 40 in good health. CDR3 sequence reads: CASSFGPGETQYF. The CDR3, as DNA: TGTGCCAGCAGCTTTGGTCCGGGGGAGACCCAGTACTTC.